The entry below gives a single T cell receptor beta chain sequence along with its context. There is no known antigen for this receptor. No qualities accompany the bases; no much larger clone lies one base away. This sample stems from a study of blood T cell repertoires in COVID-19 (TCRdb year 2020). Describing the broader study: Samples covering the acute and convalescent phases of COVID-19 were provided by collaborators in the United States, Italy and Spain. The prospective study material was composed of cDNA or gDNA derived from T cells, B-cell-depleted T cells, or PBMCs. The repertoires were released in a freely available public database meant as a resource for research on the immune response to SARS-CoV-2. Sample metadata almost always included a de-identified subject ID, COVID-19 status, age in years and sex. Where available, HLA class I and class II types were obtained from metadata supplied by the sample provider rather than from assay-based typing. Samples were obtained from the ongoing ImmuneRACE study (first 160 participants) and from 1,254 subjects provided by 6 global collaborators. Subjects who had been exposed to COVID-19, were actively infected with it, or had recovered from it provided the deeply sampled blood TCRbeta repertoires that made up the dataset.

From the cysteine through the phenylalanine, the CDR3 covers 13 amino acids. Of the read, only the CDR3 DNA is kept; its 39 bases are in frame from base 1. CDR1 SGHDN and CDR2 FVKESK are derived from the germline V gene. At the junction V is shortened by 0 bases and J by 8 bases, with 5 bases in between. TCRbeta CDR3 regions were amplified from genomic DNA by means of the immunoSEQ Assay, a bias-controlled multiplex PCR. Turning to the authors' computational methods: The number of nucleated cells in each sample was estimated from the amplification of reference gene primers within the assay. To quantify the absolute abundance of each unique TCRbeta CDR3 rearrangement, sequence reads were collapsed and filtered. Productive Simpson clonality was computed per sample as the square root of Simpson's diversity index over productive rearrangements. TCRdb mirrors the immuneACCESS table, restricted to in-frame sequences. Some clones are absent from its copies; in checked studies, under half trace to an unresolved V gene, and the reason for the others is unknown. The DNA was the basis for D and trimming; V, J and clone size are from that table. For this sample there are 200,000 to 300,000 clones; about 87% appear just once. The ten largest clones represent around 7.8% of the sample.

General findings and caveats noted by the study authors: The quantity of clinical and demographic metadata differed by source and by participant and was supplied without curation.

The collaborating institutions used their own protocols to collect whole blood in K2EDTA tubes. Collaborator samples were shipped for TCRbeta analysis as frozen whole blood, isolated PBMCs, or DNA extracted from either sample type. The clonotype originates from a human donor in a cohort sampled during active COVID-19. The source material was peripheral blood. The chain employs TRBV14 and TRBJ1-6; a confident D gene designation cannot be given. The CDR3 is CASSQELDSPLHF. Here is the DNA: TGTGCCAGCAGCCAAGAATTAGATTCACCCCTCCACTTT.